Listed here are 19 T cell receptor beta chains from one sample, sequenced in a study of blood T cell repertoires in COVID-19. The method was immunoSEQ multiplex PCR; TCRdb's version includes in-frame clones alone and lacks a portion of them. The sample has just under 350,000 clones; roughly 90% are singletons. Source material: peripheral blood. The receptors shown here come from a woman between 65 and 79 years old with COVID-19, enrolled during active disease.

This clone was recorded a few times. In DNA, the CDR3 is TGTGCTAGTGGTTTGGAGACGGGAGGACGAGCTTTCTTT. Translating gives CASGLETGGRAFF. This sequence joins TRBV12-5 and TRBJ1-1; D not resolved. V lost 1 base to trimming and J lost 10 bases, with 13 bases between them. CDR1 is LGHNT and CDR2 is FRNRAP in the germline V gene. The CDR3 is made up of 13 amino acids.

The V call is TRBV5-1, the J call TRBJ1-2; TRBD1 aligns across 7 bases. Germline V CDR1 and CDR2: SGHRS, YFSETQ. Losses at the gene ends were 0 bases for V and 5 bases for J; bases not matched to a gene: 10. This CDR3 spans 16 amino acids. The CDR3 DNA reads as TGCGCCAGCAGCTTGGATATTGGACAGGCAGGATATGGCTACACCTTC. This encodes CASSLDIGQAGYGYTF. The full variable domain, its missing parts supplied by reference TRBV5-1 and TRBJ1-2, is KAGVTQTPRYLIKTRGQQVTLSCSPISGHRSVSWYQQTPGQGLQFLFEYFSETQRNKGNFPGRFSGRQFSNSRSEMNVSTLELGDSALYLCASSLDIGQAGYGYTFGSGTRLTVV.

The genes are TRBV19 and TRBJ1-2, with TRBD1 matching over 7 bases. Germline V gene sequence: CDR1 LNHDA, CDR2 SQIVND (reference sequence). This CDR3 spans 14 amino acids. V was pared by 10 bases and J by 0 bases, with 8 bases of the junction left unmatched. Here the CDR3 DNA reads TGTGCCACTACTACGGGACAGCCTAACTATGGCTACACCTTC. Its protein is CATTTGQPNYGYTF.

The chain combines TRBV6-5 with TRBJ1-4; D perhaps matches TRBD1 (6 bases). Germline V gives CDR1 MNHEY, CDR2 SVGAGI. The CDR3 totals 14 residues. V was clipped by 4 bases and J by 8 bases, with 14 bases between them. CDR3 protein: CASSFDSGGEKLFF. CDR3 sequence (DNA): TGTGCCAGCAGTTTTGACTCGGGGGGCGAAAAACTGTTTTTT.

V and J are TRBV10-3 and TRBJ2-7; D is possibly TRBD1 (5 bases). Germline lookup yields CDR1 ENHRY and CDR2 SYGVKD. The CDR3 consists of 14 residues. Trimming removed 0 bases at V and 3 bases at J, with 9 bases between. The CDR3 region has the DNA TGTGCCATCAGTGAGTCGGAGACAGACTACGAGCAGTACTTC. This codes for CAISESETDYEQYF.

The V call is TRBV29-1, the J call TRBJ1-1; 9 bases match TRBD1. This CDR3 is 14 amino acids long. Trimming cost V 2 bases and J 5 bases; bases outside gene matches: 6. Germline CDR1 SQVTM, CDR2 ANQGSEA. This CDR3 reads CSVETDRGRTEAFF. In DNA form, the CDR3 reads TGCAGCGTTGAAACGGACAGGGGAAGAACTGAAGCTTTCTTT.

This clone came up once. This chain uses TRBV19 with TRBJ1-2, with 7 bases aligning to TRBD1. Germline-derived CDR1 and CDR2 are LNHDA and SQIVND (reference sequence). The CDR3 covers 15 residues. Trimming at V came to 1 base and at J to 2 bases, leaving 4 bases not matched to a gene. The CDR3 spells CASSIVARGNYGYTF. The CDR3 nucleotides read TGTGCCAGTAGTATAGTAGCCAGGGGGAACTATGGCTACACCTTC.

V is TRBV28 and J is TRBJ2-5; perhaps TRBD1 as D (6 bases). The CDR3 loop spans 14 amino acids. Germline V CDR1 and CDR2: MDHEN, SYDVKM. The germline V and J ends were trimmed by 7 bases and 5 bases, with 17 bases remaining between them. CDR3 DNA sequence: TGTGCCAGCAACCTATCAGGGGAAATCGAGACCCAGTACTTC. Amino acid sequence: CASNLSGEIETQYF.

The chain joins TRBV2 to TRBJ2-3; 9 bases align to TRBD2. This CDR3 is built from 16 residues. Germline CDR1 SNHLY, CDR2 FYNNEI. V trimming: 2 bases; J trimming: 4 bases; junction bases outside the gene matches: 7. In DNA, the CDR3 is TGTGCCAGCAGTGAATTGGGCGGGGGGGCGCCAGATACGCAGTATTTT. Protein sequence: CASSELGGGAPDTQYF. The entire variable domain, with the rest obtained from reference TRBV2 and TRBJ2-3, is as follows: EPEVTQTPSHQVTQMGQEVILRCVPISNHLYFYWYRQILGQKVEFLVSFYNNEISEKSEIFDDQFSVERPDGSNFTLKIRSTKLEDSAMYFCASSELGGGAPDTQYFGPGTRLTVL.

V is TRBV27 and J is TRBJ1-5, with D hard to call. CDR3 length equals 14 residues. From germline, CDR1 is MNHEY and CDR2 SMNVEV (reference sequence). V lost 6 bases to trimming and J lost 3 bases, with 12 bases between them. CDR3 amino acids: CASREGRVNQPQHF. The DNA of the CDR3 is TGTGCCAGCAGGGAGGGCAGAGTCAATCAGCCCCAGCATTTT.

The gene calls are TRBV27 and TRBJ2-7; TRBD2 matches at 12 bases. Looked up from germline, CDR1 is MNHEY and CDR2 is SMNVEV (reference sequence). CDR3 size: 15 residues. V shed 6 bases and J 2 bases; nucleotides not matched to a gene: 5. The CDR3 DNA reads TGTGCCAGCAGCCAACTAGCGGGGGGTACCTACGAGCAGTACTTC. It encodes CASSQLAGGTYEQYF.

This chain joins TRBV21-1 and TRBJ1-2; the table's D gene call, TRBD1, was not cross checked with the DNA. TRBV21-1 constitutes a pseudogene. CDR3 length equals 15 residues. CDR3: CASSRGGRGNYGYTF. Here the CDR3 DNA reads TGTGCCAGCAGCCGGGGTGGCAGGGGGAATTATGGCTACACCTTC.

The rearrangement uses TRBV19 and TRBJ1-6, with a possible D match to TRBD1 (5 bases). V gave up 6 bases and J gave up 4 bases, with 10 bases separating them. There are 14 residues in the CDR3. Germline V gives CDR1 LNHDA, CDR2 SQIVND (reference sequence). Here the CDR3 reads CASRETDYNSPLHF. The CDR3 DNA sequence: TGTGCCAGTAGAGAGACAGATTATAATTCACCCCTCCACTTT. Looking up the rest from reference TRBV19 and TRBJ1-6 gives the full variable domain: DGGITQSPKYLFRKEGQNVTLSCEQNLNHDAMYWYRQDPGQGLRLIYYSQIVNDFQKGDIAEGYSVSREKKESFPLTVTSAQKNPTAFYLCASRETDYNSPLHFGNGTRLTVT.

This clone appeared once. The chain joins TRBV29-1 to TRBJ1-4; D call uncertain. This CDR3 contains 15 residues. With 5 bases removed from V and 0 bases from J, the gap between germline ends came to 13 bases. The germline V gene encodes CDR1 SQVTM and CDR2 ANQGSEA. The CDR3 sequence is CSVRADTSTNEKLFF. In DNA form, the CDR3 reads TGCAGCGTTCGAGCTGACACATCAACTAATGAAAAACTGTTTTTT.

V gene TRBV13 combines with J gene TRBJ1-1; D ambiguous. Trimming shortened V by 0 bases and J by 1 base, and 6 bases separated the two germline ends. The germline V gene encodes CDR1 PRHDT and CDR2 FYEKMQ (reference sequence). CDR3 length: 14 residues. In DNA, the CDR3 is TGTGCCAGCAGCTTAGGGGGCAGGAACACTGAAGCTTTCTTT. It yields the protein CASSLGGRNTEAFF.

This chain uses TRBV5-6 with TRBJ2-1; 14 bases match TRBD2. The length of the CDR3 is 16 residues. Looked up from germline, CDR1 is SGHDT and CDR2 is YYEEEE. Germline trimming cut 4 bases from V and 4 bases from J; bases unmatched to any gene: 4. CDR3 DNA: TGTGCCAGCAGCCCGGGACTAGCGGGGGTTTACAATGAGCAGTTCTTC. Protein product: CASSPGLAGVYNEQFF.

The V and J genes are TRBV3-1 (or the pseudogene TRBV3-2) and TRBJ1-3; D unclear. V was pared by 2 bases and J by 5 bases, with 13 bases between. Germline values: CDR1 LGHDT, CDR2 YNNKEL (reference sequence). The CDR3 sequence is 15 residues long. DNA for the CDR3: TGTGCCAGCAGCCAATTGGGAGGGCTACGAAACACCATATATTTT. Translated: CASSQLGGLRNTIYF.

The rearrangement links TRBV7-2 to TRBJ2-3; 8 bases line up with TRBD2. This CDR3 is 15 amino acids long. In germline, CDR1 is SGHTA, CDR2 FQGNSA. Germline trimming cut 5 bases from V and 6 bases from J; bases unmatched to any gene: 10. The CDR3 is CASSPTGSGGDTQYF. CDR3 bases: TGTGCCAGCAGCCCAACAGGTTCGGGGGGGGATACGCAGTATTTT.

The CDR3, as DNA: TGTGCCAGCAGTCCCGTCCGGGGGGCCGGAGAGACCCAGTACTTC. Translated: CASSPVRGAGETQYF. The chain carries TRBV27 and TRBJ2-5; the D gene is possibly TRBD2 (7 bases). This CDR3 contains 15 residues. The V end lost 5 bases, the J end lost 4 bases, and 17 bases lay between the germline ends. Per germline, CDR1 MNHEY and CDR2 SMNVEV (reference sequence).